This T cell receptor beta chain was sequenced during a study of shared clonotypes between healthy human individuals. Each cell subset's genomic DNA was divided evenly among several immunoSEQ plates. Only in-frame clones appear in the TCRdb table, and some are missing; sequencing was by immunoSEQ multiplex PCR. Of approximately 2.5 million clones in the sample, 90% to 95% are singletons; the top ten hold roughly 0.15%. The V gene end was trimmed by 5 bases and the J gene end by 4 bases; junction bases not matched to a gene: 8. The germline V gene encodes CDR1 LNHNV and CDR2 YYDKDF (reference sequence). This CDR3 has 16 residues. The study enrolled healthy HIV-negative adults without recent acute infections or vaccinations as donors.

The clonotype comes from a man aged 18 to 30 in good health. Sequences were obtained from naive CD4+ T cells sorted from blood. Specified subset: CD45RA+ positively selected. The rearrangement joins TRBV15 to TRBJ2-2; 9 bases align to TRBD1. The chain's CDR3 is CATSPLGQGFTGELFF. The CDR3 bases are TGTGCCACCAGCCCTCTGGGACAGGGTTTCACCGGGGAGCTGTTTTTT.